This note documents a single T cell receptor beta chain sequence. V lost 7 bases and J lost 1, with 12 bases in between. The CDR3 is 14 residues long. Germline-derived CDR1 and CDR2 are MDHEN and SYDVKM. The data derive from a study of long-term antiretroviral therapy in people with HIV. Survey level was the resolution at which the v3.0 immunoSEQ assay ran. TCRdb's copy holds only in-frame clones and misses some; the assay was immunoSEQ multiplex PCR. Of about 23,000 clones in the sample, over 75% were seen once. This sequence originates from a man in his fifties with HIV. The sample in question was unsorted PBMCs, obtained 0.3 years after starting antiretroviral therapy. This rearrangement joins TRBV28 to TRBJ2-3; D possibly matches TRBD1 or TRBD2 (6 bases each). This CDR3 reads CASKTGGGTDTQYF. CDR3 in DNA: TGTGCCAGCAAGACAGGAGGGGGCACAGATACGCAGTATTTT.